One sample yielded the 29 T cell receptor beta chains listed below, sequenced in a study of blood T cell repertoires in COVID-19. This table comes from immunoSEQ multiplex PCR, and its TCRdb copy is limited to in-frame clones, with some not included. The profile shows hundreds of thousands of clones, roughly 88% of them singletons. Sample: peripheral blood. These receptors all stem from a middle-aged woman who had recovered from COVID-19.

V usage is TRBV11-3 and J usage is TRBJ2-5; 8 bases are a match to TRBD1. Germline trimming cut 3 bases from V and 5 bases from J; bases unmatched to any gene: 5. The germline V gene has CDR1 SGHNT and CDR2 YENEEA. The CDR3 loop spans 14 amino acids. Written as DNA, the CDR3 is TGTGCCAGCAGCTTTTGGACAGGGACGGAGACCCAGTACTTC. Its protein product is CASSFWTGTETQYF.

CDR3 nucleotides: TGTGCCAGCAGTTTTACAGGGCCTAGCAATCAGCCCCAGCATTTT. Translated, it gives CASSFTGPSNQPQHF. This sequence joins TRBV28 and TRBJ1-5; perhaps TRBD1 as D (6 bases). The V end was cut by 3 bases, the J end by 0 bases, with 9 bases between. CDR3 length: 15 residues. In germline, CDR1 is MDHEN, CDR2 SYDVKM.

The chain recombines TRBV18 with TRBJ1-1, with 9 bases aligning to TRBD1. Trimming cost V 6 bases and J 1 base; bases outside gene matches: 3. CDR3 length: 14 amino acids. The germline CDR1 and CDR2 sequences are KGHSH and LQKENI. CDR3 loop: CASSSDRGNTEAFF. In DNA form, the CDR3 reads TGTGCCAGCTCGTCGGACAGGGGGAACACTGAAGCTTTCTTT. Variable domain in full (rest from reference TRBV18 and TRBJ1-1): NAGVMQNPRHLVRRRGQEARLRCSPMKGHSHVYWYRQLPEEGLKFMVYLQKENIIDESGMPKERFSAEFPKEGPSILRIQQVVRGDSAAYFCASSSDRGNTEAFFGQGTRLTVV.

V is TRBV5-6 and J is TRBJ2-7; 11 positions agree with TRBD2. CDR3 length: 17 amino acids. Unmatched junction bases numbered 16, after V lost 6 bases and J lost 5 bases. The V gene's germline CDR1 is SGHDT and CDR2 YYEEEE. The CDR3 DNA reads TGTGCCAGCAAGCACCGTGGGCTAGCGGGAGGATTGAACGAGCAGTACTTC. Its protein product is CASKHRGLAGGLNEQYF.

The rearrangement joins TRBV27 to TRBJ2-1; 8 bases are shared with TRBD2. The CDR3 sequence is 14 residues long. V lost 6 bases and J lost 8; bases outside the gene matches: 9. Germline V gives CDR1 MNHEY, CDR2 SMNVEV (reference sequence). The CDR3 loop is CASRPAGGGDEQFF. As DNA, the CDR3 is TGTGCCAGCAGACCCGCGGGGGGCGGTGATGAGCAGTTCTTC.

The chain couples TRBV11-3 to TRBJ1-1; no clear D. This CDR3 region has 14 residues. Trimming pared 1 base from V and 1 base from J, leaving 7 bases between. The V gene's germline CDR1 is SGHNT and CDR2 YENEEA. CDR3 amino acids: CASSLVPENTEAFF. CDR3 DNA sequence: TGTGCCAGCAGCTTAGTGCCAGAGAACACTGAAGCTTTCTTT.

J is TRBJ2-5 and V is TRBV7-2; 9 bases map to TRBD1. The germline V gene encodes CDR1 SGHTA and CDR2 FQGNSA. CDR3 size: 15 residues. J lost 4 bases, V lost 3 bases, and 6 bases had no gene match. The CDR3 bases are TGTGCCAGCAGCTTTGTGGGACAGGGCGGAGAGACCCAGTACTTC. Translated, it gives CASSFVGQGGETQYF.

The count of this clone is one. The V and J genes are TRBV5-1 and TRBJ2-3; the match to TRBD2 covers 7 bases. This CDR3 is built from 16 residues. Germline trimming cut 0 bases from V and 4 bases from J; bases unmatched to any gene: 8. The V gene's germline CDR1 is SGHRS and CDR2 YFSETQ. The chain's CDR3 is CASSLEARESPDTQYF. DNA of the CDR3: TGCGCCAGCAGCTTGGAAGCGCGGGAGTCGCCAGATACGCAGTATTTT.

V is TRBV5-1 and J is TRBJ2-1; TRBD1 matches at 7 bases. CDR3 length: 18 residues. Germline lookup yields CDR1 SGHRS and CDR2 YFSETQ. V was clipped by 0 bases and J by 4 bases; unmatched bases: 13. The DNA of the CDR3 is TGCGCCAGCAGCTTGGCCCTATCAGGGGGTCTGGGATACAATGAGCAGTTCTTC. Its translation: CASSLALSGGLGYNEQFF.

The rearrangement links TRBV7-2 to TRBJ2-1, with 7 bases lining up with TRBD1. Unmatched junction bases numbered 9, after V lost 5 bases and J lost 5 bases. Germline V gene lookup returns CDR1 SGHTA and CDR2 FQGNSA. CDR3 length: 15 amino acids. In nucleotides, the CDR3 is TGTGCCAGCAGCACCCGACAGGGTAGGCACAATGAGCAGTTCTTC. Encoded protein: CASSTRQGRHNEQFF.

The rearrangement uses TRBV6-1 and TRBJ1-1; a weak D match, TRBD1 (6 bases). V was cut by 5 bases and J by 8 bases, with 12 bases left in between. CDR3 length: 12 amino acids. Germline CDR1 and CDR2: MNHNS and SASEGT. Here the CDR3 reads CASSTTGQEAFF. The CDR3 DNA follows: TGTGCCAGCAGTACGACGGGACAAGAAGCTTTCTTT.

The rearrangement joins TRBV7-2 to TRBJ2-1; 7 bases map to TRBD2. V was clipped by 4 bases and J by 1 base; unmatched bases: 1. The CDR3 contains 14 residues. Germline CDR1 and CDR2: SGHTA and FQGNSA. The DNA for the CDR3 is TGTGCCAGCAGCTCTAGCGGATCCTACAATGAGCAGTTCTTC. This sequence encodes CASSSSGSYNEQFF.

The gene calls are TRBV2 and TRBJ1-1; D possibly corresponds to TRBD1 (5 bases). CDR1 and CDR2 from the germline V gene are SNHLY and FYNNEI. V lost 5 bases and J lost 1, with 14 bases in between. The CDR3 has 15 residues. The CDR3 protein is CASSLGVWENTEAFF. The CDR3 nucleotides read TGTGCCAGCAGTCTAGGGGTTTGGGAGAACACTGAAGCTTTCTTT.

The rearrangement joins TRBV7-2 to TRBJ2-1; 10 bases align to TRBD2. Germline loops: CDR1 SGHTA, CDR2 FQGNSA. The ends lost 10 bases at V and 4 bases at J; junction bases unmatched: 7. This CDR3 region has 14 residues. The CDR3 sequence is CATHSGGLYNEQFF. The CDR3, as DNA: TGTGCCACCCATAGCGGGGGGCTTTACAATGAGCAGTTCTTC.

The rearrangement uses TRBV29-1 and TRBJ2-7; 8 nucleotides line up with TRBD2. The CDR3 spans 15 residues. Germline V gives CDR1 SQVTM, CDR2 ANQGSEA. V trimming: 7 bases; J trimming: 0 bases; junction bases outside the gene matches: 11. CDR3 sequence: CSAETSGPSSYEQYF. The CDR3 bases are TGCAGCGCGGAAACTAGCGGACCGAGCTCCTACGAGCAGTACTTC.

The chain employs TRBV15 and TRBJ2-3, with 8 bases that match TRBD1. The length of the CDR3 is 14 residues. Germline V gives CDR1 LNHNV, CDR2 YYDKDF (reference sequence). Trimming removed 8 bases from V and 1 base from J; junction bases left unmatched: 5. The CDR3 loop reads CATDRGGGTDTQYF. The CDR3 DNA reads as TGTGCCACCGACAGGGGTGGTGGCACAGATACGCAGTATTTT. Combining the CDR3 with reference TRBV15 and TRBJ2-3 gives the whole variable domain DAMVIQNPRYQVTQFGKPVTLSCSQTLNHNVMYWYQQKSSQAPKLLFHYYDKDFNNEADTPDNFQSRRPNTSFCFLDIRSPGLGDTAMYLCATDRGGGTDTQYFGPGTRLTVL.

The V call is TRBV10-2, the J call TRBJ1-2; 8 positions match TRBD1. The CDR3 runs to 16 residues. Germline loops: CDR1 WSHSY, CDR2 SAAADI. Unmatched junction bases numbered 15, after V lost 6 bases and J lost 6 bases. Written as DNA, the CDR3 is TGCGCCAGCAGGGGACAGGCCTTACTCCGGATGGATGGCTACACCTTC. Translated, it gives CASRGQALLRMDGYTF.

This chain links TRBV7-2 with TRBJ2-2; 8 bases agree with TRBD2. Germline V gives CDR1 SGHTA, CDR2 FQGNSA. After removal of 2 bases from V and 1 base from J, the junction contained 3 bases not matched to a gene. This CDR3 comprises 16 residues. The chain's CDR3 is CASSLYAGGNTGELFF. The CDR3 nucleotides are TGTGCCAGCAGCTTATATGCGGGGGGGAACACCGGGGAGCTGTTTTTT.

CDR3 protein: CASSPLGGYEQYF. The CDR3 DNA reads TGTGCCAGCTCACCGTTAGGGGGCTACGAGCAGTACTTC. V gene TRBV18 combines with J gene TRBJ2-7; D may be TRBD1 (6 bases). CDR1 and CDR2 from the germline V gene are KGHSH and LQKENI. CDR3 length: 13 amino acids. The ends were cut back, 3 bases at V and 3 bases at J, with 9 bases in the middle.

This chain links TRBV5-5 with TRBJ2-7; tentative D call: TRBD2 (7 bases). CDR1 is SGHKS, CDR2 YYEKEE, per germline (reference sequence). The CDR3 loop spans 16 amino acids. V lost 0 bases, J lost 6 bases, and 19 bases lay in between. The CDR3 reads CASSLELWGGPGEQYF. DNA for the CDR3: TGTGCCAGCAGCTTGGAATTGTGGGGGGGCCCGGGCGAGCAGTACTTC.

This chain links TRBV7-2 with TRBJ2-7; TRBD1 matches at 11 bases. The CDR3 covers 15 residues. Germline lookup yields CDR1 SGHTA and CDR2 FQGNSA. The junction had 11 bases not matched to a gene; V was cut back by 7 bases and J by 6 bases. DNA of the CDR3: TGTGCCAGCACCCCTATAGTGGGACAGGGGGGCGAGCAGTACTTC. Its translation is CASTPIVGQGGEQYF.

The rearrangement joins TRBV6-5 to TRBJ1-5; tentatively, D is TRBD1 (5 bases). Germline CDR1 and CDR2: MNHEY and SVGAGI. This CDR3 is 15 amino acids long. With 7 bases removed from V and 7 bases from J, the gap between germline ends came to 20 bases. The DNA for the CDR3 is TGTGCCAGCACTCCTCTCGGGGGTCCGAACCAGCCCCAGCATTTT. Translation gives CASTPLGGPNQPQHF.

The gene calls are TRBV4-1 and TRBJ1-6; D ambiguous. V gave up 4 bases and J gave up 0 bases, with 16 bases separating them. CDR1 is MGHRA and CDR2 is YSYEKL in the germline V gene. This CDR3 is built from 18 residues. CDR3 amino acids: CASSLSTGELSYNSPLHF. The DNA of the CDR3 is TGCGCCAGCAGCCTATCGACGGGAGAACTCTCCTATAATTCACCCCTCCACTTT.

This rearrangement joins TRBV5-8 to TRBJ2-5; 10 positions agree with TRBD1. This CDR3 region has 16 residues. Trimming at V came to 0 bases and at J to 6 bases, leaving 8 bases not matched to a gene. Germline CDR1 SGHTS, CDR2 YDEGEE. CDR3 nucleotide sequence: TGTGCCAGCAGCTTGGCCTTGGGACAGGGGCCAAAGACCCAGTACTTC. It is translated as CASSLALGQGPKTQYF.

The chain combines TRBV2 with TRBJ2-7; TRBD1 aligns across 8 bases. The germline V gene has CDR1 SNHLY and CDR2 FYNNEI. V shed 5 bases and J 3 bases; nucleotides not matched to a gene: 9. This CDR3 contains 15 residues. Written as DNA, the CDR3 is TGTGCCAGCAGTCAAACCGGGACAGGATTCTACGAGCAGTACTTC. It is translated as CASSQTGTGFYEQYF.

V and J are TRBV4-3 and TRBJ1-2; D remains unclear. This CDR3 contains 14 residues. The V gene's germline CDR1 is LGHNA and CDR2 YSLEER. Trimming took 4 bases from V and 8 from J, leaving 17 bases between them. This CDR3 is CASSPIPNPGGYTF. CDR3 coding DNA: TGCGCCAGCAGCCCCATCCCCAACCCGGGGGGCTACACCTTC.

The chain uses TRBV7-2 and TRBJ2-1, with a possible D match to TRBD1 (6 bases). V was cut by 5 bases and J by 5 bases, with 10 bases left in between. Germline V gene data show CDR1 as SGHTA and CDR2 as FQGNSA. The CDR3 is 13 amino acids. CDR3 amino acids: CASSIYRDNEQFF. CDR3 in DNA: TGTGCCAGCAGCATCTACAGGGACAATGAGCAGTTCTTC.

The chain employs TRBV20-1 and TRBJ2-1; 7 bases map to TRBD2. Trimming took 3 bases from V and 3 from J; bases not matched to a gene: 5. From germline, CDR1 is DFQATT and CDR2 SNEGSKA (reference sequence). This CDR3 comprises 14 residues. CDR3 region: CSASSQRGYNEQFF. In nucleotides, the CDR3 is TGCAGTGCTAGTAGCCAGCGGGGCTACAATGAGCAGTTCTTC.

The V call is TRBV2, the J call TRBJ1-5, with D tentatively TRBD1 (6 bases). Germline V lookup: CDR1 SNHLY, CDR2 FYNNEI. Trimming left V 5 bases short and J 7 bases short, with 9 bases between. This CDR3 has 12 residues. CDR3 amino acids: CASSQGTQPQHF. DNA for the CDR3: TGTGCCAGCAGTCAGGGGACGCAGCCCCAGCATTTT.